The clone carrying this TCR beta chain was seen at least ten times. Its specificity is unknown. This entry belongs to a study of early T cells in non-severe SARS-CoV-2 infection. Whole-study context: Sequencing of unsorted whole blood was done on bulk RNA, leaving chains unpaired.

Attached unique molecular identifiers marked individual cDNA molecules. TCRdb re-called the 5' RACE reads with MiXCR, one entry per CDR3 protein. Among 35,000 to 45,000 distinct CDR3 sequences listed, about 6% were seen once. Trimming took off 3 bases at V and 1 base at J, with 4 bases between the two ends. CDR1 is WNHNN and CDR2 is SYGVQD in the germline V gene (reference sequence). This CDR3 has 12 amino acids. Findings of the study overall: The matching step, a VDJdb search, favored anti-spike CD8 responses and missed private and CD4 specificities.

This receptor was obtained from an adult who was a healthcare worker with PCR-confirmed SARS-CoV-2 infection or an uninfected control (not recorded which). This rearrangement joins TRBV10-1 to TRBJ2-7; D uncertain. Sequenced here: whole blood, sampled at baseline. This CDR3 is CASSDLSYEQYF. CDR3 bases: TGCGCCAGCAGTGACCTTTCCTACGAGCAGTACTTC.